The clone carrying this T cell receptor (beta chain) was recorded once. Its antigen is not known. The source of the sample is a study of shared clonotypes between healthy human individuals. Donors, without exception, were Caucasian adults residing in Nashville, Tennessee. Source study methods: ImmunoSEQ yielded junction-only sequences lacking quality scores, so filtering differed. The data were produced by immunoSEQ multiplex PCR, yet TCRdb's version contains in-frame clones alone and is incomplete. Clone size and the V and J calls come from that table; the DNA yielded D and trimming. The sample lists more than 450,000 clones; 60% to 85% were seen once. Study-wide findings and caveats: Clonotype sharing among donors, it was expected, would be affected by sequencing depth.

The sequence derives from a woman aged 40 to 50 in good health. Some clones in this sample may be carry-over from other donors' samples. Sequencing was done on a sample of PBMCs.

The CDR3 coding sequence is TGTGCCAGCAGTGTCTTAAGGGGTGATCAGCCCCAGCATTTT. Translation gives CASSVLRGDQPQHF. This chain joins TRBV2 and TRBJ1-5, with D possibly matching TRBD1 (5 bases). This CDR3 has 14 residues. V was trimmed by 4 bases and J by 5 bases, leaving 12 bases between them. Germline V CDR1 and CDR2: SNHLY, FYNNEI.